This TCR beta chain was captured in a study of identical twins. Points from the study as a whole: Conclusions were based on cross-sectional statistical analysis, without following the same donors.

This CDR3 has 17 residues. After removal of 0 bases from V and 5 bases from J, the junction contained 9 bases not matched to a gene. Germline V CDR1 and CDR2: MGHRA, YSYEKL. A note on this clonotype: Its target is unknown.

Template switching added a universal primer site, and cDNA bore unique molecular identifiers. TCRdb reprocessed the 5' RACE reads with MiXCR, giving one entry per CDR3 protein. This sample carries just over 500,000 distinct CDR3 sequences, 20% to 25% of them seen once, and the ten largest clones take around 0.9%. This sample also appeared in a second study, on T cells expressing NK-cell markers. That publication notes: Seven of the eight sequenced donors were HCMV-seropositive; one was seronegative.

Specimen: CD4+ T cells sorted from blood. V and J are TRBV4-1 and TRBJ2-1; 8 nucleotides match TRBD2. This clonotype was obtained from a woman aged 18-29 years in good health. The CDR3 here is CASSQDLNGGGNNEQFF. In DNA form, the CDR3 reads TGCGCCAGCAGCCAAGATCTGAACGGGGGGGGAAACAATGAGCAGTTCTTC.